This T cell receptor (beta chain) appears in the sequencing data of a study of shared clonotypes between healthy human individuals. Germline V gives CDR1 SEHNR, CDR2 FQNEAQ (reference sequence). The CDR3 contains 14 residues. The germline V and J ends were trimmed by 5 bases and 8 bases, with 13 bases remaining between them. Those who donated, Caucasian adults without exception, all lived in Nashville, Tennessee. TCRdb's table, derived via immunoSEQ multiplex PCR, lists solely in-frame clones and lacks some. Of 2 million to 3 million clones in the sample, around nine tenths were seen once. V usage is TRBV7-9 and J usage is TRBJ1-6; D is perhaps TRBD1 (5 bases). The sequenced material came from naive CD4+ T cells sorted from blood. As to subset: CD45RA+ positively selected. The TCR was taken from a man aged 18 to 35 in good health. The CDR3 reads CASSPGISDSPLHF. The CDR3 DNA reads as TGTGCCAGCAGCCCAGGGATTTCAGATTCACCCCTCCACTTT.